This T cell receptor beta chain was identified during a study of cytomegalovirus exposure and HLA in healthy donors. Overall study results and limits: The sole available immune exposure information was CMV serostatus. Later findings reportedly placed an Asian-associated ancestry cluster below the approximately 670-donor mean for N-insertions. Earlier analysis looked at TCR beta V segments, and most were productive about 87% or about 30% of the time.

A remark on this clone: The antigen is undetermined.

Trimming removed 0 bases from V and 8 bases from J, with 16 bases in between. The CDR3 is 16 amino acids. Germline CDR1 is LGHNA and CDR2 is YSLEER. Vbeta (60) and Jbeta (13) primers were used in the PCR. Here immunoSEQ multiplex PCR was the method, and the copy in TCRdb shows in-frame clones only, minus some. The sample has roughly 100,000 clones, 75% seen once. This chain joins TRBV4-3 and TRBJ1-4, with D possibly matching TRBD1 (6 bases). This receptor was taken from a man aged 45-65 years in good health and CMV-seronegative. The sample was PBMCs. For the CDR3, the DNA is TGCGCCAGCAGCCAAGAAAAGCGGGGGCAAGGCGAAAAACTGTTTTTT. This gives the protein CASSQEKRGQGEKLFF.